The present TCR beta chain was sequenced within a study of CD8+ T cells in alopecia areata. Findings and caveats of the study: Tofacitinib delivered significant drops in scalp clonality and in expanded CD8+ clones among the top 100.

The treatment denotes: oral pan-JAK inhibitor, 5-10 mg twice daily. About this clone itself: What it binds is not known.

Extracted RNA was reverse transcribed into cDNA, the sequencing template. Sequenced by immunoSEQ multiplex PCR; TCRdb stores in-frame clones only, minus some. The table has about 200,000 clones, 64% seen once. V lost 8 bases to trimming and J lost 0 bases, with 8 bases between them. The germline gives CDR1 KGHSH, CDR2 LQKENI. The CDR3 has 14 residues. The origin of this receptor is a human donor with alopecia areata. Source: CD4+ T cells sorted from blood, taken at week 4, from a patient treated with tofacitinib. J is TRBJ2-6 and V is TRBV18, with D unclear. CDR3 residues: CASAVLSGANVLTF. CDR3 nucleotides: TGTGCCAGCGCCGTCCTCTCTGGGGCCAACGTCCTGACTTTC.